The 3 T cell receptor beta chains presented below share a single source sample, sequenced in a study of blood T cell repertoires in COVID-19. The data were produced by immunoSEQ multiplex PCR, yet TCRdb's version contains in-frame clones alone and is incomplete. The data show 55,000 to 70,000 clones, approximately 85% seen once. Sequenced: peripheral blood. The receptors derive from a woman in her sixties or seventies with COVID-19, enrolled during active disease.

The chain recombines TRBV30 with TRBJ2-3; 7 bases match TRBD1. The germline gives CDR1 GTSNPN, CDR2 SVGIG (reference sequence). Trimming cost V 5 bases and J 6 bases; bases outside gene matches: 11. This CDR3 comprises 14 residues. This chain's CDR3 is CAWSWTGLPDTQYF. DNA for the CDR3: TGTGCCTGGTCGTGGACAGGCCTACCGGATACGCAGTATTTT. Using reference TRBV30 and TRBJ2-3 for the parts outside the CDR3, the full variable domain is SQTIHQWPATLVQPVGSPLSLECTVEGTSNPNLYWYRQAAGRGLQLLFYSVGIGQISSEVPQNLSASRPQDRQFILSSKKLLLSDSGFYLCAWSWTGLPDTQYFGPGTRLTVL.

The chain is built from TRBV5-1 and TRBJ2-1, with 8 positions matching TRBD1. CDR3 size: 14 residues. Per the germline V gene, CDR1 is SGHRS and CDR2 is YFSETQ. V gave up 4 bases and J gave up 12 bases; unmatched junction bases: 12. The CDR3 coding sequence is TGCGCCAGCAGCACAGGGACAGGCCGGCAAGTGCAGTTCTTC. Amino acids: CASSTGTGRQVQFF.

V usage is TRBV4-3 and J usage is TRBJ2-3; maybe TRBD2 (5 bases). The V gene lost 2 bases and the J gene lost 2 bases, with 14 bases spanning the gap. The CDR3 loop spans 16 amino acids. In germline, CDR1 is LGHNA, CDR2 YSLEER. The CDR3 loop is CASSQTLGGYTDTQYF. The CDR3, as DNA: TGCGCCAGCAGCCAAACCCTTGGCGGGTACACAGATACGCAGTATTTT.